This T cell receptor beta chain came from a study of neurological immune-mediated disorders. Whole-study findings and limits: The absence of shared CDR3 amino acid sequences among expanded clones across subjects suggests private repertoires in all groups.

With respect to this clonotype: Its antigen is still unknown. It may be a read error: a sequence one base away is much more abundant.

Synthesis of cDNA was accomplished via 5'RACE employing 10-nucleotide random UMIs. TCRdb called the 5' RACE reads again in MiXCR, with one record for every CDR3 protein. The sample has roughly 80,000 distinct CDR3 sequences, more than 15% seen once. Healthy controls comprised blood bank volunteers in Maryland, USA. It was from 2 million PBMCs stored at -80 C that the unsorted libraries were obtained. This CDR3 is 14 amino acids long. From germline, CDR1 is MNHNS and CDR2 SASEGT. The V call is TRBV6-1, the J call TRBJ2-7; D tentatively fits TRBD1 or TRBD2 (6 bases each). Material for sequencing was PBMCs. The TCR originated in a woman in her thirties or forties in good health. The CDR3 DNA follows: TGTGCCAGCATTGAAATACAGGGACTTAACGAGCAGTACGTC. This gives the protein CASIEIQGLNEQYV.